This T cell receptor (beta chain) was retrieved from a study of blood T cell repertoires in COVID-19. The V end lost 0 bases, the J end lost 4 bases, and 10 bases lay between the germline ends. This CDR3 is 15 amino acids long. The V gene's germline CDR1 is SGDLS and CDR2 YYNGEE. Repertoires were generated with immunoSEQ multiplex PCR, while TCRdb's copy carries only in-frame clones and drops some. The sample has tens of thousands of clones; around nine tenths are singletons. This clone is a singleton in its sample. The clonotype comes from a man in his 60s with acute or convalescent COVID-19. The sequenced sample was peripheral blood. The V gene is TRBV9, the J gene TRBJ2-2, with a weak D call TRBD1 (5 bases). CDR3 in amino acids: CASSVGGHSTGELFF. The CDR3 nucleotides read TGTGCCAGCAGCGTAGGCGGACACAGCACCGGGGAGCTGTTTTTT.